This TCR beta chain is from a study of T cell responses to AZD1222 COVID-19 vaccine. The CDR3 is made up of 15 amino acids. The germline V gene has CDR1 SGHTA and CDR2 FQGNSA. The V and J ends lost 6 bases and 0 bases respectively, with 13 bases between them. In regard to this clone: Its antigen is as yet unknown.

Findings of the study overall: A reported finding is that nearly half of spike-specific TCRs target unmutated variant regions.

The repertoire was sequenced with immunoSEQ multiplex PCR; TCRdb's copy has only in-frame clones and lacks some. The top ten hold more than 14% of the sample, which has 120,000 or so clones, roughly 90% seen once. Sequenced here: peripheral blood, sampled 28 days after the second AZD1222 dose. This sequence joins TRBV7-2 and TRBJ2-3; the D gene is possibly TRBD2 (6 bases). The receptor was derived from an adult who received the AZD1222 COVID-19 vaccine. The CDR3: CASRREIASTDTQYF. In DNA, the CDR3 is TGTGCCAGCAGACGGGAGATAGCTAGCACAGATACGCAGTATTTT.